This TCR beta chain was obtained from a study of human T cells and chemical hapten exposure. The CDR3 spans 16 residues. Trimming shortened V by 2 bases and J by 1 base, and 14 bases separated the two germline ends. Per the germline V gene, CDR1 is SGHDN and CDR2 is FVKESK. Sample time point: patch test 3, about 24 weeks after DPC sensitization. Treatment described: therapeutic diphenylcyclopropenone sensitization with weekly scalp DPC. The authors extracted total RNA from unfractionated whole blood. TCRdb processed the RACE reads anew with MiXCR; each CDR3 protein has one entry. The sample comprises tens of thousands of distinct CDR3 sequences, approximately 9.9% of which are singletons, and roughly 15% rests with the top ten. In its sample, this clonotype was seen a few times.

This TCR was recovered from a woman in her thirties or forties with alopecia areata. Some clones in this sample may be carry-over from other donors' samples. J is TRBJ1-1 and V is TRBV14; D unclear. Sequencing used whole blood, obtained in connection with sensitization to the hapten diphenylcyclopropenone (DPC). The CDR3 loop is CASSQRTGWTNTEAFF. CDR3 sequence (DNA): TGTGCCAGCAGCCAACGAACGGGCTGGACGAACACTGAAGCTTTCTTT.